This passage covers 25 T cell receptor beta chains from one sample sequenced in a study of T cell repertoires in cytomegalovirus infection. TCRdb analysed the reads with MiXCR anew, one entry per CDR3 protein. Of 150,000 to 200,000 distinct CDR3 sequences in the sample, roughly 27% were seen once. The source material was PBMCs. The receptors here all came from a human donor in good health (CMV status not recorded). Some clones in this sample may be carry-over from other donors' samples.

V gene TRBV29-1 combines with J gene TRBJ2-7; 8 bases match TRBD1. The CDR3 extends over 17 amino acids. Germline values: CDR1 SQVTM, CDR2 ANQGSEA. J was trimmed by 9 bases and V by 1 base; bases with no gene match: 20. The CDR3 DNA reads TGCAGCGTTGAAGTATCGGAGATCGGGGACAGGAGTCCCGCGCAGTACTTC. Translation gives CSVEVSEIGDRSPAQYF.

The chain recombines TRBV19 with TRBJ2-7; TRBD2 is a possible D gene (6 bases). There are 13 residues in the CDR3. The V gene lost 3 bases and the J gene lost 3 bases, with 9 bases spanning the gap. Germline V lookup: CDR1 LNHDA, CDR2 SQIVND (reference sequence). The CDR3 DNA reads as TGTGCCAGTAGTATTGGGGAGGTCTACGAGCAGTACTTC. Amino acid sequence: CASSIGEVYEQYF.

This clonotype was seen ten or more times. This chain connects TRBV7-3 to TRBJ1-1; D gene unclear. This CDR3 is 17 amino acids long. Germline V lookup: CDR1 SGHTA, CDR2 FQGTGA. V was trimmed by 0 bases and J by 1 base, leaving 15 bases between them. The CDR3 spells CASSLTGGSDPNTEAFF. The CDR3 DNA follows: TGTGCCAGCAGCTTAACGGGTGGGTCCGACCCGAACACTGAAGCTTTCTTT.

This clonotype turned up a few times. V and J are TRBV4-3 and TRBJ1-2, with D possibly being TRBD1 (5 bases). CDR3 length: 15 residues. Per germline, CDR1 LGHNA and CDR2 YSLEER. The V gene lost 1 base and the J gene lost 7 bases, with 16 bases spanning the gap. The chain's CDR3 is CASSQVLPDSSGYTF. CDR3 DNA: TGCGCCAGCAGCCAAGTCCTCCCAGACAGCAGTGGCTACACCTTC.

By share, this clonotype counts as medium-sized (0.01 to 0.1%). The chain links TRBV7-2 to TRBJ2-6; maybe TRBD2 (6 bases). Trimming took off 6 bases at V and 0 bases at J, with 18 bases between the two ends. The germline gives CDR1 SGHTA, CDR2 FQGNSA. CDR3 length equals 18 residues. Written as DNA, the CDR3 is TGTGCCAGCAGTAAATCCGGGACTCATTACTCTGGGGCCAACGTCCTGACTTTC. It yields the protein CASSKSGTHYSGANVLTF.

V and J are TRBV18 and TRBJ1-4, with D hard to call. CDR1 is KGHSH and CDR2 is LQKENI in the germline V gene. The CDR3 loop spans 14 amino acids. The germline V and J ends were trimmed by 3 bases and 0 bases, with 5 bases remaining between them. The CDR3 DNA is TGTGCCAGCTCACCCAGTTCAACTAATGAAAAACTGTTTTTT. Translation: CASSPSSTNEKLFF.

This clonotype came up a few times. V is TRBV5-1 and J is TRBJ1-2; 7 bases map to TRBD1. CDR1 is SGHRS and CDR2 is YFSETQ in the germline V gene. With V trimmed by 5 bases and J by 2 bases, 3 bases remained unmatched. There are 13 residues in the CDR3. CDR3 DNA sequence: TGCGCCAGCAGGACAGGGCAGAACTATGGCTACACCTTC. It specifies CASRTGQNYGYTF.

The chain uses TRBV13 and TRBJ1-1; D not resolved. The CDR3 extends over 18 amino acids. CDR1 is PRHDT, CDR2 FYEKMQ, per germline (reference sequence). Deletions cut 3 bases from V and 1 base from J, with 21 bases between. CDR3 sequence (DNA): TGTGCCAGCAGCTTGGGAGGGTTTACCCTCCCGGGGAACACTGAAGCTTTCTTT. Protein sequence: CASSLGGFTLPGNTEAFF.

The genes are TRBV6-1 and TRBJ2-3; a weak D match, TRBD2 (5 bases). This CDR3 has 13 amino acids. Germline-derived CDR1 and CDR2 are MNHNS and SASEGT. V was clipped by 6 bases and J by 4 bases, with 11 bases between them. CDR3 loop: CASSPLEADTQYF. CDR3 bases: TGTGCCAGCAGCCCCTTGGAGGCAGATACGCAGTATTTT.

The V call is TRBV20-1, the J call TRBJ1-1; TRBD1 agrees at 7 bases. The germline CDR1 and CDR2 sequences are DFQATT and SNEGSKA (reference sequence). This CDR3 is 15 amino acids long. V gave up 0 bases and J gave up 4 bases; unmatched junction bases: 8. This CDR3 reads CSARDYRGLATEAFF. The CDR3, as DNA: TGCAGTGCTAGAGATTACAGGGGTTTGGCCACTGAAGCTTTCTTT.

V and J are TRBV10-3 and TRBJ2-2; D is undetermined. Trimming took off 1 base at V and 7 bases at J, with 4 bases between the two ends. The CDR3 extends over 12 amino acids. CDR1 and CDR2 (germline): ENHRY, SYGVKD. The CDR3 DNA is TGTGCCATCAGTGAGTGGGGCGGGGAGCTGTTTTTT. It encodes CAISEWGGELFF.

This clonotype was seen a handful of times. The chain carries TRBV7-2 and TRBJ1-1; D remains unclear. V lost 0 bases and J lost 10, with 6 bases in between. Germline CDR1 SGHTA, CDR2 FQGNSA. The CDR3 is 11 amino acids. The CDR3, as DNA: TGTGCCAGCAGCTTAGCGCCGGGAGCTTTCTTT. Amino acids: CASSLAPGAFF. The whole variable domain, filled in from reference TRBV7-2 and TRBJ1-1, reads GAGVSQSPSNKVTEKGKDVELRCDPISGHTALYWYRQSLGQGLEFLIYFQGNSAPDKSGLPSDRFSAERTGGSVSTLTIQRTQQEDSAVYLCASSLAPGAFFGQGTRLTVV.

The rearrangement joins TRBV3-1 to TRBJ1-5, with D uncertain. V lost 0 bases to trimming and J lost 7 bases, with 7 bases between them. Germline CDR1 reads LGHDT; CDR2 reads YNNKEL (reference sequence). The CDR3 runs to 13 residues. CDR3 bases: TGTGCCAGCAGCCAAGATCCAGGACAGCCCCAGCATTTT. Its translation: CASSQDPGQPQHF. The entire variable domain, with the rest obtained from reference TRBV3-1 and TRBJ1-5, is as follows: DTAVSQTPKYLVTQMGNDKSIKCEQNLGHDTMYWYKQDSKKFLKIMFSYNNKELIINETVPNRFSPKSPDKAHLNLHINSLELGDSAVYFCASSQDPGQPQHFGDGTRLSIL.

The sample holds a few counts of this clonotype. The chain has TRBV6-1 and TRBJ2-3; 8 bases are shared with TRBD1. CDR1 and CDR2 (germline): MNHNS, SASEGT. The CDR3 is made up of 16 amino acids. The V and J ends lost 3 bases and 3 bases, in that order; junction bases with no gene match: 8. CDR3 coding DNA: TGTGCCAGCAGTGACCCCGCAGGGGGCCGGACAGATACGCAGTATTTT. Its translation is CASSDPAGGRTDTQYF.

The V gene is TRBV30, the J gene TRBJ2-7; tentatively, D is TRBD1 or TRBD2 (5 bases each). The CDR3 consists of 14 residues. V shed 2 bases and J shed 0 bases, with 11 bases lying between them. Germline-derived CDR1 and CDR2 are GTSNPN and SVGIG (reference sequence). The CDR3 sequence is CAWSRDVLSYEQYF. The CDR3 DNA is TGTGCCTGGAGTCGGGACGTCCTCTCCTACGAGCAGTACTTC.

Comment on this clonotype: The junction and the germline gene differ at one end; a read error may be behind it. V gene TRBV6-1 combines with J gene TRBJ2-7; TRBD2 is a possible D gene (5 bases). CDR3 size: 15 residues. Germline V gene data show CDR1 as MNHNS and CDR2 as SASEGT. CDR3 DNA sequence: TGTGCCAGTGAAGACCCGGGGAACATACACTACGAGCCGTACTTC. This encodes CASEDPGNIHYEPYF.

The chain has TRBV11-2 and TRBJ1-4; TRBD1 aligns across 12 bases. The CDR3 extends over 16 amino acids. Trimming removed 5 bases from V and 7 bases from J; junction bases left unmatched: 8. Looked up from germline, CDR1 is SGHAT and CDR2 is FQNNGV. This CDR3 is CASSLRDRGRGEKLFF. DNA of the CDR3: TGTGCCAGCAGCCTAAGGGACAGGGGGCGCGGTGAAAAACTGTTTTTT. The full variable domain, in which reference TRBV11-2 and TRBJ1-4 provide the parts outside the CDR3, is EAGVAQSPRYKIIEKRQSVAFWCNPISGHATLYWYQQILGQGPKLLIQFQNNGVVDDSQLPKDRFSAERLKGVDSTLKIQPAKLEDSAVYLCASSLRDRGRGEKLFFGSGTQLSVL.

The chain employs TRBV7-2 and TRBJ2-2; 7 bases map to TRBD2. Losses at the gene ends were 0 bases for V and 4 bases for J; bases not matched to a gene: 2. Looked up from germline, CDR1 is SGHTA and CDR2 is FQGNSA. This CDR3 contains 15 residues. CDR3 in DNA: TGTGCCAGCAGCTTAGCAGCGGGGAGCACCGGGGAGCTGTTTTTT. Its translation is CASSLAAGSTGELFF.

The genes are TRBV20-1 and TRBJ1-1; weak D call: TRBD1 (5 bases). Germline V CDR1 and CDR2: DFQATT, SNEGSKA (reference sequence). Trimming pared 5 bases from V and 1 base from J, leaving 14 bases between. The CDR3 extends over 14 amino acids. CDR3 nucleotides: TGCAGTGCTCCCGCACGCAGGGCGAACACTGAAGCTTTCTTT. It translates to CSAPARRANTEAFF.

This clonotype was counted only a few times. V usage is TRBV12-3 or TRBV12-4 and J usage is TRBJ2-7; D tentatively fits TRBD1 or TRBD2 (5 bases each). With 3 bases removed from V and 7 bases from J, the gap between germline ends came to 10 bases. The CDR3 is made up of 12 amino acids. The DNA of the CDR3 is TGTGCCAGCAGTTTCGAGGGGTTGGAGCAGTACTTC. It yields the protein CASSFEGLEQYF.

The chain couples TRBV6-2 or TRBV6-3 to TRBJ1-5; 9 nucleotides line up with TRBD1. The V and J ends lost 0 bases and 4 bases, in that order; junction bases with no gene match: 7. The CDR3 length is 17 residues. CDR1 and CDR2 (germline): MNHEY, SVGEGT. In DNA form, the CDR3 reads TGTGCCAGCAGTTACTCAGGCGGACAGGGGAGGAATCAGCCCCAGCATTTT. This translates into CASSYSGGQGRNQPQHF.

The chain uses TRBV20-1 and TRBJ2-6; D unresolved. This CDR3 comprises 16 residues. Germline-derived CDR1 and CDR2 are DFQATT and SNEGSKA (reference sequence). V dropped 0 bases and J dropped 0 bases, with 9 bases sitting between them. The CDR3 sequence is CSARDSEDSGANVLTF. CDR3 sequence (DNA): TGCAGTGCTAGAGATTCAGAAGACTCTGGGGCCAACGTCCTGACTTTC.

Only a few counts were recorded for this clonotype. CDR3 nucleotide sequence: TGTGCCAGCTCCCTCACAGGGGACCAAGAGACCCAGTACTTC. Translation: CASSLTGDQETQYF. The chain employs TRBV19 and TRBJ2-5, with 7 nucleotides matching TRBD1. V shed 9 bases, J shed 0 bases, and the junction held 7 bases outside the gene matches. CDR1 is LNHDA and CDR2 is SQIVND in the germline V gene (reference sequence). The CDR3 runs 14 residues. Full variable domain (rest looked up from reference TRBV19 and TRBJ2-5): DGGITQSPKYLFRKEGQNVTLSCEQNLNHDAMYWYRQDPGQGLRLIYYSQIVNDFQKGDIAEGYSVSREKKESFPLTVTSAQKNPTAFYLCASSLTGDQETQYFGPGTRLLVL.

This chain connects TRBV3-1 to TRBJ2-7, with 7 nucleotides matching TRBD2. The CDR3 has 15 residues. CDR1 and CDR2 from the germline V gene are LGHDT and YNNKEL (reference sequence). The V and J ends lost 8 bases and 2 bases, in that order; junction bases with no gene match: 12. CDR3: CASPDREAGPYEQYF. Here the CDR3 DNA reads TGTGCCAGCCCCGATCGGGAAGCGGGGCCCTACGAGCAGTACTTC.

The gene calls are TRBV6-5 and TRBJ2-6, with D possibly being TRBD1 (5 bases). The germline CDR1 and CDR2 sequences are MNHEY and SVGAGI. The CDR3 has 18 residues. Trimming removed 0 bases from V and 0 bases from J, with 12 bases in between. The CDR3 bases are TGTGCCAGCAGTTACTCCAATCTCGACAGCTCTGGGGCCAACGTCCTGACTTTC. Protein product: CASSYSNLDSSGANVLTF.